A single sample gave rise to the 27 T cell receptor beta chains below, sequenced in a study of blood T cell repertoires in COVID-19. Sequencing used immunoSEQ multiplex PCR; TCRdb keeps in-frame clones, though not all of them. The sample records roughly 100,000 clones, 86% being singletons. The sequenced material came from peripheral blood. These receptors were obtained from an older man with acute or convalescent COVID-19.

This chain connects TRBV28 to TRBJ1-1, with a weak D call TRBD1 (5 bases). Germline V CDR1 and CDR2: MDHEN, SYDVKM. The CDR3 spans 15 residues. Trimming took off 5 bases at V and 0 bases at J, with 13 bases between the two ends. As DNA, the CDR3 is TGTGCCAGCAGTCGTCTGGGGCCGATGAACACTGAAGCTTTCTTT. Its protein product is CASSRLGPMNTEAFF.

By frequency in the sample, this clone is medium-sized (0.01 to 0.1%). The identical CDR3 is also encoded by other nucleotide sequences in the sample. The V gene is TRBV9, the J gene TRBJ2-1; 8 positions match TRBD2. CDR1 is SGDLS and CDR2 is YYNGEE in the germline V gene. The CDR3 contains 15 residues. The V gene end was trimmed by 0 bases and the J gene end by 4 bases; junction bases not matched to a gene: 3. This chain's CDR3 is CASSVELAEYNEQFF. In nucleotides, the CDR3 is TGTGCCAGCAGCGTAGAACTAGCGGAGTACAATGAGCAGTTCTTC.

The chain carries TRBV3-1 (or the pseudogene TRBV3-2) and TRBJ2-3, with D perhaps matching TRBD1 (5 bases). Looked up from germline, CDR1 is LGHDT and CDR2 is YNNKEL (reference sequence). Trimming shortened V by 1 base and J by 3 bases, and 20 bases separated the two germline ends. CDR3 length equals 18 residues. CDR3 nucleotide sequence: TGTGCCAGCAGCCAAGGGGAAGGGGCGACCCGCCGGACAGATACGCAGTATTTT. This translates into CASSQGEGATRRTDTQYF.

This clone came up once. The rearrangement links TRBV5-4 to TRBJ2-7; weak D call: TRBD2 (5 bases). V was pared by 4 bases and J by 5 bases, with 13 bases between. The length of the CDR3 is 13 residues. Germline V CDR1 and CDR2: SGHNT, YYREEE (reference sequence). The CDR3 spells CASSRTATNEQYF. In DNA form, the CDR3 reads TGTGCCAGCAGCCGGACCGCGACTAACGAGCAGTACTTC. Based on the CDR3 plus reference TRBV5-4 and TRBJ2-7, the full variable domain is ETGVTQSPTHLIKTRGQQVTLRCSSQSGHNTVSWYQQALGQGPQFIFQYYREEENGRGNFPPRFSGLQFPNYSSELNVNALELDDSALYLCASSRTATNEQYFGPGTRLTVT.

V usage is TRBV10-3 and J usage is TRBJ2-3; D remains unclear. Trimming took 8 bases from V and 5 from J, leaving 11 bases between them. This CDR3 has 12 residues. The germline gives CDR1 ENHRY, CDR2 SYGVKD. The CDR3 sequence: CAIAGLGDTQYF. The CDR3 region has the DNA TGTGCCATCGCAGGCTTGGGAGATACGCAGTATTTT.

The chain is built from TRBV5-8 and TRBJ2-5, with 16 nucleotides matching TRBD2. The CDR3 consists of 17 residues. V shed 4 bases and J 5 bases; nucleotides not matched to a gene: 8. Germline CDR1 is SGHTS and CDR2 is YDEGEE. Here the CDR3 reads CASSSGTSGRAVETQYF. CDR3 nucleotides: TGTGCCAGCAGCAGCGGGACTAGCGGGAGGGCCGTTGAGACCCAGTACTTC. Supplemented by reference TRBV5-8 and TRBJ2-5, the full variable domain reads EAGVTQSPTHLIKTRGQQATLRCSPISGHTSVYWYQQALGLGLQFLLWYDEGEERNRGNFPPRFSGRQFPNYSSELNVNALELEDSALYLCASSSGTSGRAVETQYFGPGTRLLVL.

This clone has a handful of counts. The CDR3 loop is CASSYQVEGTQYF. The CDR3 bases are TGTGCCAGCAGTTACCAGGTGGAAGGGACCCAGTACTTC. The chain combines TRBV6-5 with TRBJ2-5; no definite D call. V lost 2 bases and J lost 7, with 11 bases in between. Germline values: CDR1 MNHEY, CDR2 SVGAGI. The CDR3 sequence is 13 residues long.

The V gene is TRBV6-5, the J gene TRBJ2-3; TRBD2 matches 11 bases. Trimming at V came to 6 bases and at J to 1 base, leaving 0 bases not matched to a gene. This CDR3 comprises 14 residues. In germline, CDR1 is MNHEY, CDR2 SVGAGI. The CDR3 region is CASRGLAGTDTQYF. In nucleotides, the CDR3 is TGTGCCAGCAGGGGACTAGCGGGCACAGATACGCAGTATTTT.

This clone was recorded once. The chain combines TRBV19 with TRBJ2-1, with 8 bases fitting TRBD2. The V and J ends lost 7 bases and 5 bases, in that order; junction bases with no gene match: 10. Looked up from germline, CDR1 is LNHDA and CDR2 is SQIVND (reference sequence). The CDR3 has 15 amino acids. As DNA, the CDR3 is TGTGCCAGTACCCCAACAGCGGGAGCAAACAATGAGCAGTTCTTC. Amino acid sequence: CASTPTAGANNEQFF.

Only one count was recorded for this clone. The chain uses TRBV6-2 or TRBV6-3 and TRBJ2-1; 7 nucleotides agree with TRBD2. V trimming: 5 bases; J trimming: 7 bases; junction bases outside the gene matches: 11. The CDR3 is 15 residues long. Looked up from germline, CDR1 is MNHEY and CDR2 is SVGEGT. CDR3 residues: CASSPLRRETNEQFF. As DNA, the CDR3 is TGTGCCAGCAGTCCCCTCAGGCGGGAGACGAATGAGCAGTTCTTC.

The chain has TRBV7-8 and TRBJ2-3, with 12 bases lining up with TRBD2. The CDR3 contains 16 residues. With 5 bases clipped from V and 6 bases from J, the junction kept 9 bases outside the gene matches. Germline lookup yields CDR1 SGHVS and CDR2 FQNEAQ. The CDR3 DNA follows: TGTGCCAGCAGCCCTTGGACTAGCGGGAAGACGGATACGCAGTATTTT. It codes for CASSPWTSGKTDTQYF.

The genes are TRBV3-1 (or the pseudogene TRBV3-2) and TRBJ1-1, with D possibly matching TRBD1 (5 bases). Trimming stripped 1 base from V and 0 bases from J, with 9 bases between. Looked up from germline, CDR1 is LGHDT and CDR2 is YNNKEL (reference sequence). This CDR3 spans 15 amino acids. The CDR3 nucleotides read TGTGCCAGCAGCCAAGTCGACAGATTGAACACTGAAGCTTTCTTT. Protein product: CASSQVDRLNTEAFF.

To note about this clone: The sample contains more than one DNA sequence encoding this CDR3. The chain combines TRBV4-1 with TRBJ2-1; TRBD1 aligns across 7 bases. The CDR3 totals 14 residues. From germline, CDR1 is MGHRA and CDR2 YSYEKL. Trimming at V came to 0 bases and at J to 10 bases, leaving 6 bases not matched to a gene. This chain's CDR3 is CASSQDLRGWEQFF. The CDR3 coding sequence is TGCGCCAGCAGCCAAGATCTCAGGGGGTGGGAGCAGTTCTTC.

This chain connects TRBV21-1 to TRBJ2-3; the DNA was not compared with TRBD2, the D call given in the table. TRBV21-1 is listed as a pseudogene. CDR3 size: 16 residues. This CDR3 is CASALAGTEGTDTQYF. CDR3 DNA: TGTGCCAGCGCTTTAGCGGGTACGGAGGGCACAGATACGCAGTATTTT.

The chain uses TRBV7-8 and TRBJ2-1, with a possible D match to TRBD2 (6 bases). Trimming removed 0 bases at V and 5 bases at J, with 17 bases between. There are 17 residues in the CDR3. Germline V gives CDR1 SGHVS, CDR2 FQNEAQ. CDR3 residues: CASSLASGPVKHNEQFF. The CDR3 coding sequence is TGTGCCAGCAGCTTAGCTAGCGGACCTGTGAAACACAATGAGCAGTTCTTC.

The chain has TRBV28 and TRBJ1-6; D possibly corresponds to TRBD1 (6 bases). Germline CDR1 is MDHEN and CDR2 is SYDVKM. CDR3 length: 15 amino acids. The V gene lost 1 base and the J gene lost 13 bases, with 17 bases spanning the gap. CDR3 sequence (DNA): TGTGCCAGCAGTTTATTTGGGACACCTACTTTGCCCCTCCACTTT. Translating it yields CASSLFGTPTLPLHF. Combining the CDR3 with reference TRBV28 and TRBJ1-6 gives the whole variable domain DVKVTQSSRYLVKRTGEKVFLECVQDMDHENMFWYRQDPGLGLRLIYFSYDVKMKEKGDIPEGYSVSREKKERFSLILESASTNQTSMYLCASSLFGTPTLPLHFGNGTRLTVT.

The gene calls are TRBV9 and TRBJ2-2; 15 bases agree with TRBD2. This CDR3 is 16 amino acids long. CDR1 and CDR2 from the germline V gene are SGDLS and YYNGEE. After removal of 4 bases from V and 8 bases from J, the junction contained 6 bases not matched to a gene. In DNA, the CDR3 is TGTGCCAGCAGCAGAGGACTAGCGGGAGGGACGGGGGAGCTGTTTTTT. The encoded protein is CASSRGLAGGTGELFF.

For this clone: The junction does not match germline at one end; this may be a read error. The chain is built from TRBV6-1 and TRBJ2-1; D possibly corresponds to TRBD2 (6 bases). This CDR3 spans 14 amino acids. CDR1 is MNHNS, CDR2 SASEGT, per germline. DNA of the CDR3: TGTGCCAGCAGAGAAGCGGGCCCCTACAATGAGCAGTTCTTC. Encoded protein: CASREAGPYNEQFF.

The V call is TRBV28, the J call TRBJ2-2; D may be TRBD2 (5 bases). CDR3 size: 15 residues. V lost 3 bases to trimming and J lost 3 bases, with 11 bases between them. Germline V gene sequence: CDR1 MDHEN, CDR2 SYDVKM. CDR3 coding DNA: TGTGCCAGCAGTTTGAGCGCGGGCTACACCGGGGAGCTGTTTTTT. Residues: CASSLSAGYTGELFF.

This chain's CDR3 is CASSPRDRVYNSPLHF. The CDR3 nucleotides are TGTGCCAGCAGCCCACGGGACAGGGTGTATAATTCACCCCTCCACTTT. The rearrangement joins TRBV7-2 to TRBJ1-6, with 9 bases matching TRBD1. This CDR3 spans 16 amino acids. V lost 5 bases and J lost 4; bases outside the gene matches: 6. Looked up from germline, CDR1 is SGHTA and CDR2 is FQGNSA.

This sequence joins TRBV21-1 and TRBJ2-5; TRBD2, the table's D call, lacks a check against the DNA. TRBV21-1 is assigned pseudogene status. The CDR3 runs 17 residues. The CDR3 DNA sequence: TGTGCCAGCAGCAAAAGGGGGGGCGGCATATTAATAGAGACCCAGTACTTC. Protein sequence: CASSKRGGGILIETQYF.

The gene calls are TRBV5-1 and TRBJ2-1; D unclear. Trimming pared 0 bases from V and 4 bases from J, leaving 11 bases between. The CDR3 covers 15 residues. Germline-derived CDR1 and CDR2 are SGHRS and YFSETQ. CDR3 nucleotides: TGCGCCAGCAGCTTGGGCGGCGAACTTTACAATGAGCAGTTCTTC. It translates to CASSLGGELYNEQFF.

This clone was observed a handful of times. This chain links TRBV2 with TRBJ2-1, with 8 bases matching TRBD2. The CDR3 is made up of 14 amino acids. Germline lookup yields CDR1 SNHLY and CDR2 FYNNEI. Trimming took 7 bases from V and 5 from J; bases not matched to a gene: 7. CDR3: CASIEGGRNNEQFF. CDR3 DNA sequence: TGTGCCAGCATCGAGGGCGGGAGGAACAATGAGCAGTTCTTC.

The V gene is TRBV4-1, the J gene TRBJ2-7; 7 positions match TRBD2. The germline gives CDR1 MGHRA, CDR2 YSYEKL. The CDR3 covers 15 residues. J was trimmed by 4 bases and V by 3 bases; bases with no gene match: 9. CDR3 amino acids: CASSHTTGGSYEQYF. In DNA, the CDR3 is TGCGCCAGCAGCCATACTACCGGGGGGTCGTACGAGCAGTACTTC.

The rearrangement links TRBV7-9 to TRBJ2-2; 7 bases fit TRBD1. CDR1 SEHNR and CDR2 FQNEAQ come from the germline V gene (reference sequence). Trimming removed 5 bases from V and 6 bases from J; junction bases left unmatched: 21. The CDR3 is made up of 19 amino acids. The chain's CDR3 is CASSLGGDRGSIFSGELFF. The CDR3 bases are TGTGCCAGCAGCCTAGGTGGGGACAGAGGATCAATTTTCTCCGGGGAGCTGTTTTTT.

The CDR3 sequence: CASSSGLGLRGETQYF. As DNA, the CDR3 is TGTGCCAGCAGCTCGGGACTAGGGTTAAGAGGAGAGACCCAGTACTTC. The V call is TRBV7-2, the J call TRBJ2-5, with 8 nucleotides matching TRBD2. Per the germline V gene, CDR1 is SGHTA and CDR2 is FQGNSA. The CDR3 covers 16 residues. With 4 bases clipped from V and 4 bases from J, the junction kept 11 bases outside the gene matches.

The chain links TRBV6-2 or TRBV6-3 to TRBJ1-2; D is unresolved. The CDR3 consists of 13 residues. Per germline, CDR1 MNHEY and CDR2 SVGEGT. The germline V and J ends were trimmed by 2 bases and 6 bases, with 10 bases remaining between them. CDR3 nucleotides: TGTGCCAGCAGTTACATGCGGGTGGATGGCTACACCTTC. It translates to CASSYMRVDGYTF.